This T cell receptor (beta chain) was sequenced during a study of cytomegalovirus exposure and HLA in healthy donors. The study's findings and limits: The investigators catalogued 150 to 200 TCR beta chains as cytomegalovirus-associated.

PCR was performed using 60 Vbeta and 13 Jbeta primers. Method: immunoSEQ multiplex PCR; TCRdb's copy keeps in-frame clones and lacks some. The sample yields some 120,000 clones, 72% seen once. As concerns this clone: No antigen is known for it.

The source of this sequence is a man aged 25 to 45 in good health and CMV-seronegative. The source material was PBMCs.

The CDR3 is CAWSVRGGETQYF. The CDR3 DNA follows: TGTGCCTGGAGTGTACGGGGGGGAGAGACCCAGTACTTC. The chain carries TRBV30 and TRBJ2-5; 8 bases line up with TRBD2. With V trimmed by 0 bases and J by 4 bases, 1 base remained unmatched. The CDR3 is 13 amino acids. Germline values: CDR1 GTSNPN, CDR2 SVGIG (reference sequence).